These T cell receptor beta chains were read from a single sample in a study of T cell changes during pregnancy in multiple sclerosis. Produced via immunoSEQ multiplex PCR; TCRdb's table is partial and in-frame only. Counted here are some 30,000 clones, over 75% occurring once; the ten biggest clones make up about 6.4%. The source was CD8+ T cells from peripheral blood mononuclear cells, collected after pregnancy. The receptors come from a female donor with multiple sclerosis, enrolled in a pregnancy study. Both conserved end residues are part of each CDR3. Each record gives: clone size, D gene, V gene, J gene, CDR3 protein, CDR3 DNA. D genes are given only for firm matches. Size is stated for part of the rows, as once, few or many counts, or as a class when the clone is expanded.

.,TRBD2,TRBV29-1,TRBJ2-7,CSVAGLAGYEQYF,TGCAGCGTTGCTGGACTAGCGGGCTACGAGCAGTACTTC
.,TRBD1,TRBV7-9,TRBJ1-4,CASSVGTANEKLFF,TGTGCCAGCAGCGTCGGGACAGCTAATGAAAAACTGTTTTTT
.,TRBD2,TRBV29-1,TRBJ2-7,CSVAGPSGRGLPYEQYF,TGCAGCGTTGCCGGTCCTAGCGGACGAGGGCTCCCCTACGAGCAGTACTTC
.,.,TRBV2,TRBJ2-3,CASIREPDTQYF,TGTGCCAGCATAAGAGAACCAGATACGCAGTATTTT
once,.,TRBV4-3,TRBJ2-3,CASSQVDEDTQYF,TGCGCCAGCAGCCAAGTAGATGAAGATACGCAGTATTTT
.,.,TRBV29-1,TRBJ2-2,CSVEVGTGELFF,TGCAGCGTTGAAGTCGGGACCGGGGAGCTGTTTTTT
.,.,TRBV19,TRBJ1-2,CASSPTDRIPLYGYTF,TGTGCCAGTAGTCCGACCGACAGGATCCCCCTCTATGGCTACACCTTC
many,.,TRBV29-1,TRBJ2-5,CSVARGDSGTQYF,TGCAGCGTTGCTCGAGGGGATAGCGGGACCCAGTACTTC
.,.,TRBV27,TRBJ1-2,CASSLTGSYGYTF,TGTGCCAGCAGTCTAACGGGTTCCTATGGCTACACCTTC
.,.,TRBV7-9,TRBJ2-5,CASSPPAAETQYF,TGTGCCAGCAGCCCGCCGGCGGCGGAGACCCAGTACTTC
.,TRBD2,TRBV11-2,TRBJ2-7,CASSRLAGSTYEQYF,TGTGCCAGCAGCCGACTAGCGGGATCCACCTACGAGCAGTACTTC